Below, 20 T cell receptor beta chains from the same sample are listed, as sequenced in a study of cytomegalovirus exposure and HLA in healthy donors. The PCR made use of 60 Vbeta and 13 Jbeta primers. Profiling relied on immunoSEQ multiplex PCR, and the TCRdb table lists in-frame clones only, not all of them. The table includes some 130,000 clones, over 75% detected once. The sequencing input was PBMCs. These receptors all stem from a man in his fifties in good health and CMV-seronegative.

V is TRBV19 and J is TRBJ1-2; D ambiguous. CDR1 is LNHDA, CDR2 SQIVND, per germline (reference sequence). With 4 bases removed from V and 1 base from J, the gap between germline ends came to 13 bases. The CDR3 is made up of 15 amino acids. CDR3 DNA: TGTGCCAGTAGTAGAACAGAGATGTTTAACTATGGCTACACCTTC. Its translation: CASSRTEMFNYGYTF.

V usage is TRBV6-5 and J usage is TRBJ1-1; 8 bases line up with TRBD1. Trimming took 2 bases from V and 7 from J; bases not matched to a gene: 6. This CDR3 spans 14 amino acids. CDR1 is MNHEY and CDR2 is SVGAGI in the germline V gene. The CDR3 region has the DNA TGTGCCAGCAGTTACATGGTCGGACAGGGTGAAGCTTTCTTT. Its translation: CASSYMVGQGEAFF.

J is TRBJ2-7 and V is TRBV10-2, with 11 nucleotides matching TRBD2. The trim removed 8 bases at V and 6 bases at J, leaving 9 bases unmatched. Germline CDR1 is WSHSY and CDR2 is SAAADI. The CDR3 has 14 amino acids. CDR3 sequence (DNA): TGCGCCAGCTCCCGGACTAGCGGGTTGGGCGAGCAGTACTTC. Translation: CASSRTSGLGEQYF.

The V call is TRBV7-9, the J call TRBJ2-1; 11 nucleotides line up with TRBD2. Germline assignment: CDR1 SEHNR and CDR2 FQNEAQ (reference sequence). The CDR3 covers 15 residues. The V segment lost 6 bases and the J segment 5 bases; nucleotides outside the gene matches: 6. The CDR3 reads CASRPPGLADNEQFF. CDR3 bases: TGTGCCAGCAGACCGCCGGGACTAGCGGACAATGAGCAGTTCTTC.

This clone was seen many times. CDR3 loop: CASSIGGQGEAFF. Written as DNA, the CDR3 is TGTGCCAGTAGTATAGGGGGCCAGGGTGAAGCTTTCTTT. V is TRBV19 and J is TRBJ1-1; D is possibly TRBD1 (5 bases). CDR1 and CDR2 from the germline V gene are LNHDA and SQIVND (reference sequence). The CDR3 runs to 13 residues. V dropped 1 base and J dropped 7 bases, with 10 bases sitting between them.

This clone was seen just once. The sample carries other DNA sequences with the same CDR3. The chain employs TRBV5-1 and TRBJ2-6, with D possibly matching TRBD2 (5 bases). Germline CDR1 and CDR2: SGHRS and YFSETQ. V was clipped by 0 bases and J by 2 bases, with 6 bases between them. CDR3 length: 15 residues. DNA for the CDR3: TGCGCCAGCAGCTTGGCCGGGGCTGGGGCCAACGTCCTGACTTTC. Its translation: CASSLAGAGANVLTF.

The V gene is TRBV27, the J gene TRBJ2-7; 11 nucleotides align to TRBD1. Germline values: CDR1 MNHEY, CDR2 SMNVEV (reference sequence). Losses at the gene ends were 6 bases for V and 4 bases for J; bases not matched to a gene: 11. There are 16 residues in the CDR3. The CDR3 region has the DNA TGTGCCAGCAGGCCGGGGGGGACAGGGGGTTTTTACGAGCAGTACTTC. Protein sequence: CASRPGGTGGFYEQYF.

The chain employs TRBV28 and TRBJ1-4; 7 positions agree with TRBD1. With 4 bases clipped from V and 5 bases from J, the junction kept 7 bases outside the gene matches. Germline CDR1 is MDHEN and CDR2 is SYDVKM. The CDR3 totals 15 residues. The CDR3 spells CASSSTGRPNEKLFF. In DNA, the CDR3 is TGTGCCAGCAGTTCGACAGGGCGGCCGAATGAAAAACTGTTTTTT.

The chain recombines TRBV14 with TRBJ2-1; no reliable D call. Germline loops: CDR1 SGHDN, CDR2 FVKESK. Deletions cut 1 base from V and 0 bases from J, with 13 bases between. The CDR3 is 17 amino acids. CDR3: CASSQGGPGSSYNEQFF. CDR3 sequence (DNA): TGTGCCAGCAGCCAAGGTGGTCCGGGTTCCTCCTACAATGAGCAGTTCTTC.

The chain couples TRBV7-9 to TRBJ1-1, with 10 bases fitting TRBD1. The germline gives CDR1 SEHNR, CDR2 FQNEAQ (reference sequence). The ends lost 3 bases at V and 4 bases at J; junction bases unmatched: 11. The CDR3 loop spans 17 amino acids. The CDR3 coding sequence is TGTGCCAGCAGCTTTCGGACAGGGGGGTTAGTAGGCACTGAAGCTTTCTTT. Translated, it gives CASSFRTGGLVGTEAFF.

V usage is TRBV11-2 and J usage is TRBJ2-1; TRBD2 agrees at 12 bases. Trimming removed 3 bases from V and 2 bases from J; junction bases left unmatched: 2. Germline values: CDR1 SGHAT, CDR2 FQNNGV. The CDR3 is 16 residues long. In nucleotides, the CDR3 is TGTGCCAGCAGCTTTAGGACTAGCGGGACCTACAATGAGCAGTTCTTC. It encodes CASSFRTSGTYNEQFF.

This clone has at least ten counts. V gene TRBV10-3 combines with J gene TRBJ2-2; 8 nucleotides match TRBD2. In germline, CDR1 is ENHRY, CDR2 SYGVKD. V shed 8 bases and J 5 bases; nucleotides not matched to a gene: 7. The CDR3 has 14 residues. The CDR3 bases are TGTGCCATCGGAGAGCTAGCGGGTACCGGGGAGCTGTTTTTT. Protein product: CAIGELAGTGELFF.

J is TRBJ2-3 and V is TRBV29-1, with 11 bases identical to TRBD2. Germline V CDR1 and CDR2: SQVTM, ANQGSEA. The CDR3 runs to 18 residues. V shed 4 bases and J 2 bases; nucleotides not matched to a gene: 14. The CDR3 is CSVVAPSPGLADTDTQYF. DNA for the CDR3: TGCAGCGTTGTTGCCCCGTCACCGGGACTAGCGGACACAGATACGCAGTATTTT.

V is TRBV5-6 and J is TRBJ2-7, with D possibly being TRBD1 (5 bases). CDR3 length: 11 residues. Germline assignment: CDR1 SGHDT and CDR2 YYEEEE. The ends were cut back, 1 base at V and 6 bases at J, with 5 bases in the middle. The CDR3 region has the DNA TGTGCCAGCAGCTTGAGGGGCGAGCAGTACTTC. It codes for CASSLRGEQYF.

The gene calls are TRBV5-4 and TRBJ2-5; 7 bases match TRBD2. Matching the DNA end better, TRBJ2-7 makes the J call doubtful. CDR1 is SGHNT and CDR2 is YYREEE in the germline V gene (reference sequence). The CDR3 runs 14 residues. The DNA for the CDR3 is TGTGCCAGCAGTTGGGGCGGGAGCTCCTACGAGCAGTACTTC. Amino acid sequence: CASSWGGSSYEQYF.

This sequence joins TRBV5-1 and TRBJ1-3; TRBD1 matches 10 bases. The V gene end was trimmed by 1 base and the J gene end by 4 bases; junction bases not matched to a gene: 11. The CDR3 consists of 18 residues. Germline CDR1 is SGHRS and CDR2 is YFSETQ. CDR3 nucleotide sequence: TGCGCCAGCAGCTTGTCCCATCGACAGGGGGCGCCGGGAAACACCATATATTTT. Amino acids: CASSLSHRQGAPGNTIYF.

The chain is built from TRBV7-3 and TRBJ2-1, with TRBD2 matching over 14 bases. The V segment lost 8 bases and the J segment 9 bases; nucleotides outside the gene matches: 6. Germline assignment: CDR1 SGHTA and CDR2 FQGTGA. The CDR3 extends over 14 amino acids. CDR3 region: CASSSTSGRVEQFF. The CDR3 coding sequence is TGTGCCAGCTCCTCGACTAGCGGGAGGGTTGAGCAGTTCTTC.

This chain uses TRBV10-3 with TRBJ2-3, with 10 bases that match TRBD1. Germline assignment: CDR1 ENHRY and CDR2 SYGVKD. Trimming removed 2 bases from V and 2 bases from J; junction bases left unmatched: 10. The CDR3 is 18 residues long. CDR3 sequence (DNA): TGTGCCATCAGTGAGGTTCCTTCCGGGACAGGGGACACAGATACGCAGTATTTT. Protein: CAISEVPSGTGDTDTQYF.

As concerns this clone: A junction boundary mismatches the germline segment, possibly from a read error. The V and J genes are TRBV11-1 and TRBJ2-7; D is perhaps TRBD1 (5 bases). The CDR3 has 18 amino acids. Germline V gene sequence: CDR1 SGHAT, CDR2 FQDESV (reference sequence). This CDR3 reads CASSLDRQGRSLVYDQYF. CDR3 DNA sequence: TGTGCCAGCAGCTTAGATCGCCAGGGAAGAAGTTTGGTCTACGATCAGTACTTC.

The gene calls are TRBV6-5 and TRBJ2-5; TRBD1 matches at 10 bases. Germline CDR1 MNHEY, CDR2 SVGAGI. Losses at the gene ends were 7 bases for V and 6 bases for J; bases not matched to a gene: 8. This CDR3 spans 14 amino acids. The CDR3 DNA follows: TGTGCCAGCAAACAGGGACAGGGGCGAAAGACCCAGTACTTC. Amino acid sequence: CASKQGQGRKTQYF.